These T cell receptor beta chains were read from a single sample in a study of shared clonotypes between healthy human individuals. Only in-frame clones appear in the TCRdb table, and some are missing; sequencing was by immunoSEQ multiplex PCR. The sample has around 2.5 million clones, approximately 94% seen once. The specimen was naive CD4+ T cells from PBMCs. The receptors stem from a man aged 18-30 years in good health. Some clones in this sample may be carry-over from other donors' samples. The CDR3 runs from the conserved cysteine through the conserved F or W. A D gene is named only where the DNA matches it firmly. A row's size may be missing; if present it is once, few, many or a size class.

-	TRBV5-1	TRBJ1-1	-	CASSLEGLVGGTEAFF	TGCGCCAGCAGCTTGGAGGGCTTAGTGGGGGGAACTGAAGCTTTCTTT
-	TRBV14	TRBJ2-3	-	CASSGRDTDTQYF	TGTGCCAGCAGCGGCCGGGACACAGATACGCAGTATTTT
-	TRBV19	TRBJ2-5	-	CASSIGLDLETQYF	TGTGCCAGTAGTATAGGTCTAGATCTAGAGACCCAGTACTTC
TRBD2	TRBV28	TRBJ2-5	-	CASSFVRWASGRGRETQYF	TGTGCCAGCAGTTTTGTTCGGTGGGCTAGCGGGAGGGGAAGGGAGACCCAGTACTTC
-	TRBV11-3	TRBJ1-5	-	CASSLEGWEVQPQHF	TGTGCCAGCAGCTTAGAGGGCTGGGAAGTTCAGCCCCAGCATTTT
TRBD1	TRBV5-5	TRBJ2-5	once	CASSRDRERETQYF	TGTGCCAGCAGTCGAGACAGGGAAAGAGAGACCCAGTACTTC
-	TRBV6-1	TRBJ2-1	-	CASSTRTRGWNEQFF	TGTGCCAGCAGTACACGGACTAGGGGGTGGAATGAGCAGTTCTTC
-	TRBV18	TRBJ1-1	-	CASSPRRAGSNTEAFF	TGTGCCAGCTCACCACGGAGGGCCGGGTCGAACACTGAAGCTTTCTTT
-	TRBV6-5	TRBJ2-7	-	CASSDRGTFTYEQYF	TGTGCCAGCAGCGACCGCGGGACTTTTACCTACGAGCAGTACTTC
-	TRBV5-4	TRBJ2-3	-	CASSSERPADTQYF	TGTGCCAGCAGCTCGGAGCGCCCGGCTGATACGCAGTATTTT
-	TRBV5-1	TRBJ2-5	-	CASSLGDPTRETQYF	TGCGCCAGCAGCTTGGGGGACCCTACGAGAGAGACCCAGTACTTC
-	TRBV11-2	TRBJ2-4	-	CASSTTLMENIQYF	TGTGCCAGCAGCACGACCCTAATGGAGAACATTCAGTACTTC
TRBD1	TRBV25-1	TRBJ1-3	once	CASSDPRGAGNTIYF	TGTGCCAGCAGTGACCCCAGGGGGGCTGGAAACACCATATATTTT
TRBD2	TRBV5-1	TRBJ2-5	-	CASSLATKGLAGETQYF	TGCGCCAGCAGCTTGGCCACCAAGGGACTAGCGGGAGAGACCCAGTACTTC
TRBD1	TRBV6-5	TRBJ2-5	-	CASSFKSGQPQGAQYF	TGTGCCAGCAGTTTCAAATCGGGACAACCCCAGGGGGCCCAGTACTTC
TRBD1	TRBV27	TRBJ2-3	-	CASSLVTGGTDTQYF	TGTGCCAGCAGTTTAGTGACAGGGGGCACAGATACGCAGTATTTT
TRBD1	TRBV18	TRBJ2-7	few	CASSPGTGVGEQYF	TGTGCCAGCTCACCGGGGACAGGGGTCGGGGAGCAGTACTTC
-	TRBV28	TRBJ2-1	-	CASSPGLSTTYNEQFF	TGTGCCAGCAGCCCCGGACTCTCTACTACCTACAATGAGCAGTTCTTC
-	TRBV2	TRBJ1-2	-	CASSDGGSGYGYTF	TGTGCCAGCAGTGACGGGGGCAGTGGATATGGCTACACCTTC
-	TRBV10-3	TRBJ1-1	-	CAISEGSGRTEAFF	TGTGCCATCAGTGAAGGGTCTGGGCGGACTGAAGCTTTCTTT
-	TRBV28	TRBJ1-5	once	CASSQPGREAQHF	TGTGCCAGCAGCCAACCGGGGAGGGAAGCCCAGCATTTT
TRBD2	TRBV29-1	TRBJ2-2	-	CSVKGLAGSRVTGELFF	TGCAGCGTCAAGGGACTAGCGGGAAGCCGAGTCACCGGGGAGCTGTTTTTT
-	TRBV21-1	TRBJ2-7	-	CASSKRVLGGTPNYEQYF	TGTGCCAGCAGCAAAAGGGTCCTAGGGGGGACCCCAAATTACGAGCAGTACTTC
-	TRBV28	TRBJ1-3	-	CASSLYRASSGNTIYF	TGTGCCAGCAGTTTATACAGGGCCAGCTCTGGAAACACCATATATTTT
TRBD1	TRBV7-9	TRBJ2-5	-	CASSRGQGRWETQYF	TGTGCCAGCAGCCGCGGACAGGGAAGGTGGGAGACCCAGTACTTC
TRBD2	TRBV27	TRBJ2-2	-	CASSLFEWGGSRATGELFF	TGTGCCAGCAGTTTATTTGAGTGGGGAGGGAGTAGGGCCACCGGGGAGCTGTTTTTT
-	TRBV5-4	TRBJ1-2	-	CASSSDMGYTF	TGTGCCAGCAGCTCAGACATGGGCTACACCTTC
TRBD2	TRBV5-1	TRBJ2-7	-	CASSLAITSGAYEQYF	TGCGCCAGCAGCTTGGCAATCACTAGCGGGGCCTACGAGCAGTACTTC
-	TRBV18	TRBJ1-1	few	CASSPPPTPNTEAFF	TGTGCCAGCTCACCACCGCCAACACCGAACACTGAAGCTTTCTTT
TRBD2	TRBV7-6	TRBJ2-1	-	CASSQTSGTYNEQFF	TGTGCCAGCAGCCAGACTAGCGGTACCTACAATGAGCAGTTCTTC
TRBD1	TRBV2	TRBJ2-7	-	CASSGGLQGVYEQYF	TGTGCCAGCAGTGGAGGGCTCCAGGGGGTCTACGAGCAGTACTTC
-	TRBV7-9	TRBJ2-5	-	CASSLHAAQETQYF	TGTGCCAGCAGCTTGCACGCGGCGCAAGAGACCCAGTACTTC
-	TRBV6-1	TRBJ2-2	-	CATTRGRNTGELFF	TGTGCCACCACGCGGGGACGGAACACCGGGGAGCTGTTTTTT
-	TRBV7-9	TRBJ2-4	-	CASTSVGPLAKNIQYF	TGTGCCAGCACCAGCGTCGGGCCTCTAGCCAAAAACATTCAGTACTTC
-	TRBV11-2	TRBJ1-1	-	CARRSVKAFF	TGTGCCAGGAGGTCTGTAAAAGCTTTCTTT
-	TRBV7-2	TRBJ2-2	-	CASSLGGTTGELFF	TGTGCCAGCAGCTTAGGGGGGACCACCGGGGAGCTGTTTTTT
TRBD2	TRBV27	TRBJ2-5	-	CASSLVPPRRTSGIRETQYF	TGTGCCAGCAGTTTAGTCCCCCCTCGGCGGACTAGCGGGATTCGGGAGACCCAGTACTTC
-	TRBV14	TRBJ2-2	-	CASSPTLNTGELFF	TGTGCCAGCAGCCCAACCCTAAACACCGGGGAGCTGTTTTTT
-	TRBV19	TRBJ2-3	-	CASSITGSTDTQYF	TGTGCCAGTAGTATCACGGGTAGCACAGATACGCAGTATTTT
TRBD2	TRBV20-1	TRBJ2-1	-	CSASTSVEQFF	TGCAGTGCCTCAACTAGCGTGGAGCAGTTCTTC
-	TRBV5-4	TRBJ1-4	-	CASSLNTGLTNEKLFF	TGTGCCAGCAGCCTGAATACAGGACTAACTAATGAAAAACTGTTTTTT
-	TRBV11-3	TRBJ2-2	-	CASSSPAGELFF	TGTGCCAGCTCCTCGCCAGCCGGGGAGCTGTTTTTT